Shown below are 32 T cell receptor beta chains from a single sample sequenced in a study of vaccination and CD4 T cells after COVID-19. Sequence data for DNA of cultured CD4+ T cells were generated by the Oncomine TCR Beta short-read assay. TCRdb passed the PCR reads through MiXCR, listing each CDR3 protein once. Here the sample spans around 15,000 distinct CDR3 sequences, around 52% being singletons. Antigen specificity for these receptors is unknown. Treatment noted: approximately nine-day PBMC culture with coronavirus spike peptide pools or control peptides (ViraFEST assay). The sequenced sample consisted of CD4+ T cells from blood, cultured in vitro. The receptor source for this set is a human donor who had recovered from COVID-19.

This rearrangement joins TRBV6-1 to TRBJ2-7; no definite D call. The CDR3 runs 13 residues. Trimming pared 1 base from V and 6 bases from J, leaving 10 bases between. The V gene's germline CDR1 is MNHNS and CDR2 SASEGT. CDR3 loop: CASSEDGLREQYF. The CDR3 nucleotides are TGTGCCAGCAGTGAAGATGGCTTGCGCGAGCAGTACTTC.

This chain uses TRBV7-8 with TRBJ1-5, with 8 bases that match TRBD1. V trimming: 1 base; J trimming: 3 bases; junction bases outside the gene matches: 5. Germline lookup yields CDR1 SGHVS and CDR2 FQNEAQ. The CDR3 spans 16 residues. CDR3 in DNA: TGTGCCAGCAGCTTAGAGCCGGGACAGGTCAATCAGCCCCAGCATTTT. Its protein product is CASSLEPGQVNQPQHF.

DNA for the CDR3: TGTGCCAGCAGCTTACAGGGGGCGCAGGCTTTCTTT. Translated: CASSLQGAQAFF. The chain has TRBV5-8 and TRBJ1-1, with 9 bases aligning to TRBD1. J gave up 11 bases and V 2 bases, and 4 bases lay outside the gene matches. In germline, CDR1 is SGHTS, CDR2 YDEGEE. The CDR3 consists of 12 residues.

This clonotype was counted a few times. The chain uses TRBV20-1 and TRBJ1-6; D is uncertain. This CDR3 has 14 amino acids. The ends were cut back, 1 base at V and 0 bases at J, with 4 bases in the middle. The germline V gene encodes CDR1 DFQATT and CDR2 SNEGSKA (reference sequence). DNA for the CDR3: TGCAGTGCTAGAGTCGGCTCCTATAATTCACCCCTCCACTTT. This sequence encodes CSARVGSYNSPLHF.

CDR3 nucleotide sequence: TGCAGCTCTGATCAGGGAGGGACAGATACGCAGTATTTT. It is translated as CSSDQGGTDTQYF. The V call is TRBV29-1, the J call TRBJ2-3; TRBD2 aligns across 7 bases. The CDR3 is 13 residues long. Germline trimming cut 8 bases from V and 3 bases from J; bases unmatched to any gene: 8. CDR1 and CDR2 (germline): SQVTM, ANQGSEA.

The rearrangement links TRBV5-1 to TRBJ2-5; TRBD1 aligns across 12 bases. The germline V gene encodes CDR1 SGHRS and CDR2 YFSETQ. This CDR3 has 18 residues. After removal of 4 bases from V and 1 base from J, the junction contained 11 bases not matched to a gene. In nucleotides, the CDR3 is TGCGCCAGCAGCCCTGGGACAGGGGGCGTCGGATTCCAAGAGACCCAGTACTTC. It specifies CASSPGTGGVGFQETQYF. Full variable domain (rest looked up from reference TRBV5-1 and TRBJ2-5): KAGVTQTPRYLIKTRGQQVTLSCSPISGHRSVSWYQQTPGQGLQFLFEYFSETQRNKGNFPGRFSGRQFSNSRSEMNVSTLELGDSALYLCASSPGTGGVGFQETQYFGPGTRLLVL.

This clonotype occurred once. The chain combines TRBV6-1 with TRBJ1-5; D not certain. The length of the CDR3 is 14 residues. V was cut by 6 bases and J by 2 bases, with 11 bases left in between. From germline, CDR1 is MNHNS and CDR2 SASEGT. CDR3 sequence (DNA): TGTGCCAGCAGGGGGATTCAGCGCAATCAGCCCCAGCATTTT. Its protein is CASRGIQRNQPQHF.

The chain joins TRBV20-1 to TRBJ2-3, with D perhaps TRBD2 (5 bases). V lost 3 bases, J lost 15 bases, and 22 bases lay in between. The CDR3 length is 13 residues. Looked up from germline, CDR1 is DFQATT and CDR2 is SNEGSKA (reference sequence). CDR3 in amino acids: CSARMPAGREEYF. The CDR3 DNA reads TGCAGTGCTAGGATGCCGGCGGGCCGAGAAGAATATTTT.

The chain uses TRBV10-3 and TRBJ1-2, with D possibly being TRBD1 (5 bases). Germline loops: CDR1 ENHRY, CDR2 SYGVKD. V lost 3 bases to trimming and J lost 8 bases, with 19 bases between them. The length of the CDR3 is 15 residues. CDR3 sequence (DNA): TGTGCCATCAGTGAAGCTGGGCCGGCAGGGCAAGGCTACACCTTC. This encodes CAISEAGPAGQGYTF.

The chain uses TRBV18 and TRBJ1-1, with D possibly being TRBD1 (5 bases). Per the germline V gene, CDR1 is KGHSH and CDR2 is LQKENI. V lost 3 bases, J lost 1 base, and 6 bases lay in between. This CDR3 spans 13 amino acids. The CDR3 protein is CASSPQGNTEAFF. Here the CDR3 DNA reads TGTGCCAGCTCACCTCAGGGGAACACTGAAGCTTTCTTT.

The chain employs TRBV6-1 and TRBJ1-2; D unclear. Germline V gene lookup returns CDR1 MNHNS and CDR2 SASEGT. V lost 6 bases and J lost 0, with 8 bases in between. The CDR3 runs to 13 residues. The CDR3, as DNA: TGTGCCAGCAGAGTGAGATCTAACTATGGCTACACCTTC. As protein: CASRVRSNYGYTF.

The chain couples TRBV7-9 to TRBJ1-4, with D perhaps TRBD1 (5 bases). Trimming pared 5 bases from V and 6 bases from J, leaving 13 bases between. There are 14 residues in the CDR3. From germline, CDR1 is SEHNR and CDR2 FQNEAQ (reference sequence). DNA for the CDR3: TGTGCCAGCAGCATCGGGGCCCAAGATGAAAAACTGTTTTTT. Its protein is CASSIGAQDEKLFF. The whole variable domain, remainder taken from reference TRBV7-9 and TRBJ1-4, is DTGVSQNPRHKITKRGQNVTFRCDPISEHNRLYWYRQTLGQGPEFLTYFQNEAQLEKSRLLSDRFSAERPKGSFSTLEIQRTEQGDSAMYLCASSIGAQDEKLFFGSGTQLSVL.

In this sample, this clonotype turned up a few times. The chain carries TRBV7-3 and TRBJ2-1; 10 bases fit TRBD2. Germline loops: CDR1 SGHTA, CDR2 FQGTGA. This CDR3 is built from 15 residues. Trimming at V came to 0 bases and at J to 7 bases, leaving 3 bases not matched to a gene. The CDR3 sequence: CASSLTSGRFNEQFF. In DNA, the CDR3 is TGTGCCAGCAGCTTAACTAGCGGGAGGTTTAATGAGCAGTTCTTC.

This clonotype was recorded a few times. The chain carries TRBV6-2 or TRBV6-3 and TRBJ1-5, with D possibly matching TRBD1 (6 bases). V lost 7 bases, J lost 3 bases, and 13 bases lay in between. Germline V CDR1 and CDR2: MNHEY, SVGEGT. The CDR3 runs 14 residues. The CDR3, as DNA: TGTGCCAGCACGGGGGGCGCGTTCAATCAGCCCCAGCATTTT. Translating it yields CASTGGAFNQPQHF.

This clonotype appeared a few times. J is TRBJ2-3 and V is TRBV9; D call uncertain. The CDR3 is 15 amino acids. Trimming took off 0 bases at V and 0 bases at J, with 8 bases between the two ends. The germline V gene encodes CDR1 SGDLS and CDR2 YYNGEE. The CDR3 sequence is CASSVGGLSTDTQYF. The CDR3 region has the DNA TGTGCCAGCAGCGTAGGGGGTTTGAGCACAGATACGCAGTATTTT.

This chain uses TRBV6-1 with TRBJ1-3, with no clear D. The CDR3 length is 11 residues. V lost 2 bases and J 7 bases, leaving 3 bases between the germline ends. Germline V lookup: CDR1 MNHNS, CDR2 SASEGT. The CDR3 region is CASSEWNTIYF. The CDR3 DNA reads TGTGCCAGCAGTGAATGGAACACCATATATTTT.

The chain joins TRBV21-1 to TRBJ1-5; TRBD1, the D gene given by the table, was not confirmed from the DNA. TRBV21-1 is shown as a pseudogene. This CDR3 is 16 amino acids long. The CDR3 coding sequence is TGTGCCAGCAGCATACGGACAGGGGGTTTCAATCAGCCCCAGCATTTT. Translated: CASSIRTGGFNQPQHF.

The sample holds a few counts of this clonotype. The genes are TRBV24-1 and TRBJ2-6; D ambiguous. Trimming stripped 7 bases from V and 0 bases from J, with 9 bases between. The length of the CDR3 is 15 residues. Germline V gene lookup returns CDR1 KGHDR and CDR2 SFDVKD. The CDR3 DNA sequence: TGTGCCACCAGCCTATCGAGCTCTGGGGCCAACGTCCTGACTTTC. The encoded protein is CATSLSSSGANVLTF.

The rearrangement joins TRBV7-9 to TRBJ2-3; D perhaps matches TRBD2 (7 bases). There are 15 residues in the CDR3. The V gene lost 7 bases and the J gene lost 4 bases, with 18 bases spanning the gap. The germline gives CDR1 SEHNR, CDR2 FQNEAQ (reference sequence). CDR3 nucleotides: TGTGCCAGCACCTTCTTGGAAGGGGGGGCAGATACGCAGTATTTT. This gives the protein CASTFLEGGADTQYF.

The chain joins TRBV28 to TRBJ2-2; D gene uncertain. The V gene's germline CDR1 is MDHEN and CDR2 SYDVKM. The CDR3 sequence is 14 residues long. Trimming shortened V by 7 bases and J by 6 bases, and 15 bases separated the two germline ends. The CDR3 region has the DNA TGTGCCAGCACTCCTCATGAGCTGGCCGGGGAGCTGTTTTTT. Encoded protein: CASTPHELAGELFF.

This clonotype has a handful of counts. The chain links TRBV10-3 to TRBJ1-2; 8 bases fit TRBD1. The germline V gene encodes CDR1 ENHRY and CDR2 SYGVKD. Losses at the gene ends were 2 bases for V and 5 bases for J; bases not matched to a gene: 7. The CDR3 totals 15 residues. The CDR3 nucleotides are TGTGCCATCAGTGAGGGTGGGGACAGGTCTTATGGCTACACCTTC. This sequence encodes CAISEGGDRSYGYTF.

As to this clonotype: One junction end does not reproduce the germline sequence, and a read error may be involved. This chain joins TRBV5-8 and TRBJ1-1, with no clear D. The CDR3 extends over 13 amino acids. Germline V CDR1 and CDR2: SGHTS, YDEGEE. This chain's CDR3 is CASTLSGWTEAFF. CDR3 nucleotide sequence: TGTGCCAGCACCTTGAGTGGATGGACTGAAGCTTTCTTT.

The V and J genes are TRBV6-4 and TRBJ1-5; 9 bases are a match to TRBD1. Germline lookup yields CDR1 MRHNA and CDR2 SNTAGT. Trimming cost V 5 bases and J 7 bases; bases outside gene matches: 12. This CDR3 has 16 amino acids. The CDR3 DNA sequence: TGTGCCAGCAGTCCTACAGGGGGCGTATGGTGGCAGCCCCAGCATTTT. Protein sequence: CASSPTGGVWWQPQHF.

The chain is built from TRBV5-4 and TRBJ2-1; D is unclear. V lost 4 bases and J 6 bases, leaving 8 bases between the germline ends. The CDR3 runs 12 residues. Germline V gene lookup returns CDR1 SGHNT and CDR2 YYREEE (reference sequence). CDR3 residues: CASSTDSNEQFF. The DNA of the CDR3 is TGTGCCAGCAGCACCGACTCCAATGAGCAGTTCTTC.

This clonotype showed up just a few times. The genes are TRBV6-1 and TRBJ2-6; D assignment may be TRBD1 or TRBD2 (6 bases each). V lost 10 bases and J lost 2, with 15 bases in between. Germline V CDR1 and CDR2: MNHNS, SASEGT. This CDR3 spans 15 amino acids. CDR3 DNA sequence: TGTGCCACCCAGAGGGGGGAGGCTGGGGCCAACGTCCTGACTTTC. As protein: CATQRGEAGANVLTF.

The CDR3 DNA is TGTGCCAGCAGCTTGGTGAGCAGGGTACAAGGCTACACCTTC. Translation: CASSLVSRVQGYTF. This chain connects TRBV7-2 to TRBJ1-2, with D possibly matching TRBD1 (5 bases). The CDR3 is made up of 14 amino acids. The V end was cut by 3 bases, the J end by 8 bases, with 16 bases between. Germline V gives CDR1 SGHTA, CDR2 FQGNSA. Filled out from reference TRBV7-2 and TRBJ1-2, the complete variable domain reads GAGVSQSPSNKVTEKGKDVELRCDPISGHTALYWYRQSLGQGLEFLIYFQGNSAPDKSGLPSDRFSAERTGGSVSTLTIQRTQQEDSAVYLCASSLVSRVQGYTFGSGTRLTVV.

The rearrangement joins TRBV20-1 to TRBJ1-5, with D perhaps TRBD1 (5 bases). This CDR3 spans 17 amino acids. Germline CDR1 is DFQATT and CDR2 is SNEGSKA (reference sequence). Trimming cost V 3 bases and J 3 bases, with 21 bases left between them. The CDR3 reads CSASRAGGGPNNQPQHF. CDR3 bases: TGCAGTGCTAGTCGGGCTGGGGGGGGACCGAACAATCAGCCCCAGCATTTT.

The chain carries TRBV20-1 and TRBJ2-2; 7 nucleotides line up with TRBD1. The ends lost 1 base at V and 5 bases at J; junction bases unmatched: 7. Germline V gene data show CDR1 as DFQATT and CDR2 as SNEGSKA (reference sequence). The CDR3 sequence is 15 residues long. This CDR3 is CSARVTGEGTGELFF. CDR3 bases: TGCAGTGCTAGAGTTACAGGGGAAGGTACCGGGGAGCTGTTTTTT.

The V gene is TRBV5-1, the J gene TRBJ2-5; 8 nucleotides line up with TRBD1. Germline CDR1 reads SGHRS; CDR2 reads YFSETQ. V lost 4 bases, J lost 4 bases, and 9 bases stayed unmatched. CDR3 length equals 15 residues. This CDR3 reads CASSLGPDRGETQYF. The CDR3 nucleotides read TGCGCCAGCAGCCTCGGACCTGACAGGGGAGAGACCCAGTACTTC.

This chain links TRBV12-3 or TRBV12-4 with TRBJ2-1; tentative D call: TRBD2 (7 bases). The last part of the DNA fits TRBJ2-7 better; the J call may be wrong. The CDR3 totals 14 residues. The CDR3 bases are TGTGCCAGCAGTTTGGGGGGGCTGGTGCGCGAGCAGTACTTC. This encodes CASSLGGLVREQYF.

V usage is TRBV3-1 and J usage is TRBJ2-6; D is unclear. The V and J ends lost 1 base and 2 bases respectively, with 15 bases between them. The CDR3 is 18 amino acids. Germline-derived CDR1 and CDR2 are LGHDT and YNNKEL (reference sequence). The CDR3 nucleotides are TGTGCCAGCAGCCAAGGTATTCTGGGTATGGCTGGGGCCAACGTCCTGACTTTC. It encodes CASSQGILGMAGANVLTF.

The genes are TRBV6-1 and TRBJ1-5, with 10 bases that match TRBD1. Trimming removed 1 base from V and 6 bases from J; junction bases left unmatched: 0. This CDR3 has 14 residues. Germline V gene lookup returns CDR1 MNHNS and CDR2 SASEGT. The CDR3 DNA follows: TGTGCCAGCAGTGAAGGACAGGGGGCTCAGCCCCAGCATTTT. This codes for CASSEGQGAQPQHF.